This record looks at one T cell receptor beta chain sequence and its context. It has no known antigen specificity. Base qualities are not provided; no much larger clone lies one nucleotide away. In the germline V gene (reference sequence), CDR1 corresponds to MNHEY and CDR2 to SMNVEV. From cysteine to phenylalanine, the CDR3 is 14 amino acids long. Only the CDR3 DNA stays, 42 bases, in frame from base 1. V loses 3 bases of germline sequence and J loses 1 base, and the interval between the two ends is 10 bases. This specimen comes from a study of graft-versus-host responses after intestinal transplantation (dated by TCRdb to the early 2020s). Regarding the complete study: The transplants that recipients received were multivisceral, liver-intestinal, or isolated intestinal. Every recipient was given anti-thymocyte globulin induction, followed by 2 to 4 years of maintenance tacrolimus and steroids. After intestinal transplantation, graft-versus-host and host-versus-graft alloreactive T cell clones in the graft, circulation and bone marrow were tracked using bulk TCR-beta CDR3 sequencing. Alloreactive clones were identified by sequencing pre-transplant mixed lymphocyte reaction products and comparing these products with unstimulated pre-transplant donor and recipient T cells. The cohort enrolled about two dozen intestinal transplant recipients, one of whom was a retransplant, and 3 patients without pretransplant specimens were excluded. A peak of at least 4% donor T cells among recipient peripheral blood mononuclear cells was the definition used for donor T cell macrochimerism. Rather than going through the commercial service, samples from a few later patients were sequenced in-house on an Illumina MiSeq and processed with MiXCR. What the work shows at the level of the full study, not this receptor alone: Early after transplant, peak levels of circulating GvH clones were found to be associated with declines in HvG clones. The conclusions were limited by the relatively low number and heterogeneity of the intestinal transplant patients. In the allografts of patients with donor T cell macrochimerism, GvH to HvG T cell clonal ratios were high. GvH clones were detected in recipient bone marrow, and some appeared earlier in ileal mucosa or blood, consistent with an intestinal mucosal origin.

This specimen's time point label, per the study, means: cells obtained before transplantation from donor or recipient. CD3+CD4+ and CD3+CD8+ populations were FACS-sorted from unstimulated pre-transplant donor and recipient cells taken from spleen or lymph nodes. The library was built by means of the immunoSEQ multiplex PCR assay. In most patients, genomic DNA was isolated using the Qiagen DNeasy Blood and Tissue Kit and sent frozen to Adaptive Biotechnologies for TCR sequencing. For most patients, genomic DNA was subjected to high-throughput TCR-beta CDR3 sequencing by Adaptive Biotechnologies. The authors' pipeline ran thus. Adaptive's ImmunoSEQ software supplied the TCR sequencing data for 18 patients, while MiXCR and VDJtools were used to process a few other patients. To correct CD4 versus CD8 sorting errors, sequences present in both subsets at a frequency ratio below 5:1 were removed. CDR3 nucleotide sequences shared between donor and recipient were removed because the origin of such sequences could not be assigned. At least 2-fold expansion over unstimulated cells and a minimum CFSE-low frequency of 0.002% (template counts) or 0.001% (read counts) were required for clones to be classified as alloreactive. A clone was considered mappable if detected in the sequenced pre-transplant spleen, lymph node, or MLR CFSE-low populations of the donor or recipient. Cumulative frequency of alloreactive clones was calculated as a percentage of all sequences weighted by copy number. TCRdb's version of the immuneACCESS table is confined to in-frame rearrangements and falls short of the full clone set. An unresolved V gene accounts for under half of the shortfall where checked; the remainder is of unknown origin. The V and J calls and the clone size are those of that table, but D and trimming were determined from the DNA. This sample holds approximately 92,000 clones; about 93% were observed only once. The ten largest clones capture around 5.8% of the sample.

Rearrangement joined TRBV27 to TRBJ2-7; 6 matching bases give a weak D call of TRBD2. This material consisted of unstimulated CD8+ T cells sorted from spleen or lymph node cells, taken before intestinal transplant. The TCR was taken from a human donor who received an intestinal transplant. The encoded CDR3 is CASSFAGLSYEQYF. The sequence in DNA is TGTGCCAGCAGTTTTGCGGGGTTATCCTACGAGCAGTACTTC.